This T cell receptor (beta chain) was recovered during a study of beta chain features in type 1 diabetes. Study-wide findings and caveats: VDJ junctions from type 1 diabetes patients carried fewer insertions and larger deletions. All four CD4+ subsets from Type 1 diabetes patients carried moderately but significantly shorter TCRB CDR3s.

All sorted populations exceeded 95% purity. This clone was picked up a small number of times. Its cognate antigen is unknown. In germline, CDR1 is MGHRA, CDR2 YSYEKL. Trimming cost V 8 bases and J 7 bases, with 18 bases left between them. CDR3 length: 14 amino acids. Expressed TCRB transcripts were sequenced because the isolated RNA had all been reverse transcribed beforehand. This table comes from immunoSEQ multiplex PCR, and its TCRdb copy is limited to in-frame clones, with some not included. The sample includes over 150,000 clones, about 13% of them seen just once. Sequencing was carried out using central memory CD4+ T cells from blood. The J gene is TRBJ1-5, the V gene TRBV4-1; possible D gene TRBD1, 6 bases. This clonotype originated in a woman younger than 30 in good health. The CDR3 DNA is TGCGCCAGCGGCCCAGAGCATGGGGGCCAGCCCCAGCATTTT. Translation gives CASGPEHGGQPQHF.